A selection of T cell receptor beta chains follows, all from one sample in a study of blood T cell repertoires in COVID-19. The method was immunoSEQ multiplex PCR; TCRdb's version includes in-frame clones alone and lacks a portion of them. The data hold about 350,000 clones, with around nine tenths observed a single time. Specimen: peripheral blood. The receptor source for this set is a woman aged 70-85 years with COVID-19, enrolled during active disease. Both conserved end residues are part of each CDR3. A D gene is named only where the DNA matches it firmly. Some rows mark clone size as missing; the rest say once, few, many or name a class of expanded clone.

D | size | J | V | CDR3 | DNA
TRBD1 | . | TRBJ1-1 | TRBV19 | CASTDRATEAFF | TGTGCCAGTACGGACAGGGCCACTGAAGCTTTCTTT
. | . | TRBJ1-1 | TRBV11-2 | CASIRRPGTSYTEAFF | TGTGCCAGCATTCGCCGCCCCGGGACAAGTTACACTGAAGCTTTCTTT
. | . | TRBJ1-1 | TRBV19 | CASSINPGGTEAFF | TGTGCCAGTAGTATTAATCCGGGAGGAACTGAAGCTTTCTTT
. | . | TRBJ2-7 | TRBV6-1 | CASSEQGYRDEQYF | TGTGCCAGCAGTGAGCAGGGTTATAGGGACGAGCAGTACTTC
TRBD1 | . | TRBJ1-4 | TRBV3-1/TRBV3-2 | CASSRRQGLGATNEKLFF | TGTGCCAGCAGCCGACGACAGGGATTGGGAGCAACTAATGAAAAACTGTTTTTT
TRBD1 | once | TRBJ1-1 | TRBV5-1 | CASGTANQAFF | TGCGCCAGCGGGACAGCAAATCAAGCTTTCTTT
. | once | TRBJ1-6 | TRBV4-3 | CASSQDPPAGPSSYNSPLHF | TGCGCCAGCAGCCAAGACCCCCCGGCAGGGCCAAGCTCCTATAATTCACCCCTCCACTTT
. | . | TRBJ1-2 | TRBV28 | CASSLGLEGGYTF | TGTGCCAGCAGTTTAGGACTCGAGGGTGGCTACACCTTC
TRBD2 | . | TRBJ2-1 | TRBV7-2 | CASSLRSTSAWGSYNEQFF | TGTGCCAGCAGCCTCAGATCAACTAGCGCATGGGGCTCCTACAATGAGCAGTTCTTC
TRBD1 | . | TRBJ2-2 | TRBV11-2 | CASEGQINTGELFF | TGTGCCAGCGAGGGACAGATTAACACCGGGGAGCTGTTTTTT
. | . | TRBJ1-1 | TRBV5-1 | CASSIAQLNTEAFF | TGCGCCAGCAGCATTGCCCAGTTAAACACTGAAGCTTTCTTT
. | . | TRBJ1-6 | TRBV3-1/TRBV3-2 | CARGYRSFSPLHF | TGTGCCAGAGGATACAGGTCCTTCTCACCCCTCCACTTT
. | . | TRBJ2-3 | TRBV6-1 | CASSDYRASTDTQYF | TGTGCCAGCAGTGATTACAGGGCTAGCACAGATACGCAGTATTTT
. | . | TRBJ2-2 | TRBV7-8 | CASSSLGSGELFF | TGTGCCAGCAGCTCACTAGGATCCGGGGAGCTGTTTTTT
. | few | TRBJ1-2 | TRBV5-1 | CASSLAGGAEGYTF | TGCGCCAGCAGCTTGGCCGGGGGTGCGGAAGGCTACACCTTC
. | . | TRBJ1-3 | TRBV4-1 | CASSHPPTTGNTIYF | TGCGCCAGCAGCCACCCACCAACAACTGGAAACACCATATATTTT
TRBD2 | . | TRBJ2-2 | TRBV28 | CASMTVAGEGGELFF | TGTGCCAGCATGACTGTAGCGGGGGAAGGAGGGGAGCTGTTTTTT
. | . | TRBJ1-3 | TRBV25-1 | CASSRGFSGNTIYF | TGTGCCAGCAGCAGAGGGTTCTCTGGAAACACCATATATTTT
TRBD2 | . | TRBJ2-4 | TRBV7-9 | CASSSRLAGGLPAKNIQYF | TGTGCCAGCAGCTCCCGACTAGCGGGGGGGCTCCCAGCCAAAAACATTCAGTACTTC
. | . | TRBJ2-3 | TRBV2 | CASSEGAGADTQYF | TGTGCCAGCAGTGAAGGGGCAGGGGCAGATACGCAGTATTTT
. | . | TRBJ2-1 | TRBV19 | CASRRPGGHNEQFF | TGTGCCAGTAGACGGCCCGGAGGCCACAATGAGCAGTTCTTC
TRBD2 | . | TRBJ2-3 | TRBV5-6 | CASSLAGDDTQYF | TGTGCCAGCAGCCTAGCGGGGGACGATACGCAGTATTTT